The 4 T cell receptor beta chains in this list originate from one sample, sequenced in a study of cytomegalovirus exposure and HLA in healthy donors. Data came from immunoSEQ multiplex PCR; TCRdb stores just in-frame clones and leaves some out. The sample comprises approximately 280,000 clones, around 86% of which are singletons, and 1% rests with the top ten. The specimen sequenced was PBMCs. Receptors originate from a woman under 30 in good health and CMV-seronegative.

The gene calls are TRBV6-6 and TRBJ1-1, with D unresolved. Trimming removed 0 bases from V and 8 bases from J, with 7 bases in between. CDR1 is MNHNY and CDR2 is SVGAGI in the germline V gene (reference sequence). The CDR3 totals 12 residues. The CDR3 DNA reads TGTGCCAGCAGTTACTCGAAGACAGAAGCTTTCTTT. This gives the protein CASSYSKTEAFF.

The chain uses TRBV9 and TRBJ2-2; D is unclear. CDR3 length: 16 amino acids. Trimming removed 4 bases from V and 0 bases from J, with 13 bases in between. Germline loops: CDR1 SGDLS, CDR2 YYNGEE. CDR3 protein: CASSPPLTTNTGELFF. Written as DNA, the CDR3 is TGTGCCAGCAGCCCCCCGTTGACAACGAACACCGGGGAGCTGTTTTTT.

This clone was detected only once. The CDR3 nucleotides read TGTGCCTGGGAGCAGGGGGCAGGTCAGCCCCAGCATTTT. Protein product: CAWEQGAGQPQHF. This chain links TRBV30 with TRBJ1-5, with TRBD1 matching over 8 bases. The CDR3 is made up of 13 amino acids. Germline lookup yields CDR1 GTSNPN and CDR2 SVGIG (reference sequence). V was pared by 5 bases and J by 6 bases, with 6 bases of the junction left unmatched.

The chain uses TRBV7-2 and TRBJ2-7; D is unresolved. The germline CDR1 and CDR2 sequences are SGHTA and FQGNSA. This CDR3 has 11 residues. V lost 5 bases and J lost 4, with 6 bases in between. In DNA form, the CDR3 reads TGTGCCAGCAGCCCACAGTACGAGCAGTACTTC. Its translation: CASSPQYEQYF.